Sequencing of this T cell receptor beta chain was carried out in a study of identifying expanded T cells in peripheral blood. Profiled with immunoSEQ multiplex PCR; TCRdb holds only in-frame clones, not every one. The sample has just under 65,000 clones, approximately 89% seen once. This CDR3 spans 14 amino acids. Germline lookup yields CDR1 MNHNS and CDR2 SASEGT. The ends lost 5 bases at V and 2 bases at J; junction bases unmatched: 4. A single count supports this clone. Material: blood. This sequence was found in a person aged 18 to 75 in good health. The J gene is TRBJ2-7, the V gene TRBV6-1; 9 nucleotides agree with TRBD1. The CDR3 coding sequence is TGTGCCAGCAGTTCCTACAGGGGGCCCTACGAGCAGTACTTC. Protein: CASSSYRGPYEQYF.